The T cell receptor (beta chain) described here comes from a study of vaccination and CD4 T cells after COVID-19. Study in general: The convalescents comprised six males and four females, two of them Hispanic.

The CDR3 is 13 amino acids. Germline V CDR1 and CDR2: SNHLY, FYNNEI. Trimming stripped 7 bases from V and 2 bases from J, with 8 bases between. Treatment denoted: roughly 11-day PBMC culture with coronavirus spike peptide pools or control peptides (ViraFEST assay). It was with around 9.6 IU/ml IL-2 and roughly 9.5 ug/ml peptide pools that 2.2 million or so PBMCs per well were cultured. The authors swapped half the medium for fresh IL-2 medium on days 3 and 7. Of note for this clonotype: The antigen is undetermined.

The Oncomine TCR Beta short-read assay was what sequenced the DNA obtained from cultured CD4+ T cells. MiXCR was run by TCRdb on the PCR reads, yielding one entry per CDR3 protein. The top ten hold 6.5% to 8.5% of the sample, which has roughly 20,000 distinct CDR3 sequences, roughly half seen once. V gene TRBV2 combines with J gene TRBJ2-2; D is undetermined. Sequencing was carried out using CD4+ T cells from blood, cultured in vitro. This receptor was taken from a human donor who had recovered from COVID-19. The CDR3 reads CASTDTNTGELFF. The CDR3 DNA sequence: TGTGCCAGCACTGATACCAACACCGGGGAGCTGTTTTTT.